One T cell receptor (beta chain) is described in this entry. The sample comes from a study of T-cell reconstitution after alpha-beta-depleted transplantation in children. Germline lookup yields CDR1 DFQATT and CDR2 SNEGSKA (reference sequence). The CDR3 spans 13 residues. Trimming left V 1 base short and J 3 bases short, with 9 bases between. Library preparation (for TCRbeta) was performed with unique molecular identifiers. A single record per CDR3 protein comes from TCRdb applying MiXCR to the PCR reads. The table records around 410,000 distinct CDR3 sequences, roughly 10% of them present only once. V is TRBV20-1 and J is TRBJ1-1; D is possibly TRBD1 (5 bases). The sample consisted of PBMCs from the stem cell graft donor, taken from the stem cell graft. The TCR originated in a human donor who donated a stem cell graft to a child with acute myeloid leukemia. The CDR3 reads CSARVTGDTEAFF. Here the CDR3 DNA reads TGCAGTGCTAGAGTAACAGGTGACACTGAAGCTTTCTTT.